Only a few counts were recorded for the clone carrying this T cell receptor beta chain. Its matching antigen is unknown. TCR cDNA molecules were tagged individually, and each one carried a unique molecular identifier. MiXCR, applied by TCRdb to the 5' RACE reads, yields one record per CDR3 protein. Here the sample spans 1,600 or so distinct CDR3 sequences, roughly 19% being singletons. The record originates from a study of spatial heterogeneity in lung cancer. Study information: As counted in raw reads, each unique TCR and UMI combination appeared more than ten times on average. Study conclusions and caveats: TCRs found ubiquitously expanded in tumor appeared in blood more at resection than at follow-up.

Time point defined: sample taken at primary tumor resection. Unsorted whole RNA samples from tumor, nontumor lung or frozen PBMC were sequenced. About 73 TRACERx patients with early, untreated non-small cell lung cancer donated samples. The CDR3 has 16 residues. The germline CDR1 and CDR2 sequences are SGHAT and FQNNGV. V lost 5 bases to trimming and J lost 0 bases; unmatched junction nucleotides: 4. The clonotype comes from a male donor with early-stage non-small cell lung cancer. Sequenced material: PBMCs, taken at surgery. The chain is built from TRBV11-2 and TRBJ2-3; TRBD1 matches at 11 bases. The CDR3 sequence is CASSTGQGASTDTQYF. The CDR3 DNA reads TGTGCCAGCAGCACAGGACAGGGGGCAAGCACAGATACGCAGTATTTT.